The source of this T cell receptor beta chain is a study of blood T cell repertoires in COVID-19. Germline values: CDR1 SNHLY, CDR2 FYNNEI. V trimming: 6 bases; J trimming: 1 base; junction bases outside the gene matches: 6. The CDR3 runs to 15 residues. Assay: immunoSEQ multiplex PCR; the TCRdb copy retains only in-frame clones and omits some. Counted here are 250,000 to 350,000 clones, 80% to 90% occurring once; the ten biggest clones make up around 3%. The material sequenced was peripheral blood. This clonotype was obtained from a woman in her twenties or thirties with active or convalescent COVID-19. V is TRBV2 and J is TRBJ1-1, with TRBD1 matching over 9 bases. In DNA, the CDR3 is TGTGCCAGCAGAACCGGGACAGGGCCGAACACTGAAGCTTTCTTT. As protein: CASRTGTGPNTEAFF.